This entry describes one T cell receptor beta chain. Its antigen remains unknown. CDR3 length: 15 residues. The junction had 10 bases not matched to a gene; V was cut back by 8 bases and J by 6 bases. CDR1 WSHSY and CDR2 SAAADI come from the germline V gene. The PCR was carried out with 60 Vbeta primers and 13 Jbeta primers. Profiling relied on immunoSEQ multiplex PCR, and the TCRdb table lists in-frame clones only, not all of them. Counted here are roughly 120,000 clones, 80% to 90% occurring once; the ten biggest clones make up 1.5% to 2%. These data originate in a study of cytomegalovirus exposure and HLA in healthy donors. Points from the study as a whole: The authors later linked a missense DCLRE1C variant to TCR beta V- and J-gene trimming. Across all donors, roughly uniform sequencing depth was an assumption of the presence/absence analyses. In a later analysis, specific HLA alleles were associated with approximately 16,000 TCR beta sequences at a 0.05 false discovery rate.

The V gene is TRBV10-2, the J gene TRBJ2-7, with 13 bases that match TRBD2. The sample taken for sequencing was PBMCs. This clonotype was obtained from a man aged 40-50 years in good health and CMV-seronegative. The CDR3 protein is CASLTTSGGAGEQYF. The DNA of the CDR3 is TGCGCCAGCCTAACCACTAGCGGGGGGGCGGGCGAGCAGTACTTC.